This is a list of T cell receptor beta chains from one sample in a study of graft-versus-host responses after intestinal transplantation. Assay used: immunoSEQ multiplex PCR; TCRdb lists only in-frame clones, some missing. The table has nearly 100,000 clones, over 75% seen once. The specimen was PBMCs, collected approximately 420 days after intestinal transplant. These receptors all come from a human patient who received an intestinal transplant, so some T cells may come from the graft donor. Each CDR3 is given with its conserved first and last residue. The D gene is left open where the match is weak. Expanded clones get a size class; other rows say once, few or many, or leave the size out.

size	V	J	D	DNA	CDR3
once	TRBV9	TRBJ2-3	TRBD2	TGTGCCAGCACGGGAGGGGCCACCGGTACGCAGTATTTT	CASTGGATGTQYF
-	TRBV6-6	TRBJ2-3	TRBD2	TGTGCCAGCAACACAGGGACGGGGGGGTCAGATACGCAGTATTTT	CASNTGTGGSDTQYF
-	TRBV6-5	TRBJ2-5	-	TGTGCCACCTGGGGACAAAAGTCCAGAGAGACCCAGTACTTC	CATWGQKSRETQYF
-	TRBV10-3	TRBJ2-7	TRBD2	TGTGCCACCAGGACCGGGACTAGCTCCTACGAGCAGTACTTC	CATRTGTSSYEQYF
-	TRBV19	TRBJ2-3	-	TGTGCCAGTACCCCGGAACAGGCGATCACAGATACGCAGTATTTT	CASTPEQAITDTQYF
-	TRBV6-4	TRBJ2-1	TRBD2	TGTGCCAGCAGTAGCGGGGACTACAATGAGCAGTTCTTC	CASSSGDYNEQFF
-	TRBV5-1	TRBJ2-7	-	TGCGCCAGCAGCCCTAGGACACCTGCCTACGAGCAGTACTTC	CASSPRTPAYEQYF
-	TRBV18	TRBJ1-4	-	TGTGCCAGCTCGGAGAGTATAGGGGAAAAACTGTTTTTT	CASSESIGEKLFF
-	TRBV7-9	TRBJ1-3	-	TGTGCCAGCAGCCTTCGCTTGGGACGGCTCTCTGGAAACACCATATATTTT	CASSLRLGRLSGNTIYF
-	TRBV29-1	TRBJ1-1	-	TGCAGCGTCCAACGGGCGGGGGCGGACACTGAAGCTTTCTTT	CSVQRAGADTEAFF
-	TRBV11-2	TRBJ2-3	-	TGTGCCAGCAGCTTAAGTCTGGAACCAGATACGCAGTATTTT	CASSLSLEPDTQYF
-	TRBV20-1	TRBJ1-1	-	TGCAGTGCTAGGGACGCTGAAGCTTTCTTT	CSARDAEAFF
once	TRBV10-1	TRBJ2-5	TRBD1	TGCGCCAGCAGTGACCCCGACAGGGGATTAGGAGAGACCCAGTACTTC	CASSDPDRGLGETQYF
-	TRBV5-1	TRBJ1-5	-	TGCGCCAGCAGCTTGGGGGGATATAGCAATCAGCCCCAGCATTTT	CASSLGGYSNQPQHF
-	TRBV9	TRBJ2-1	TRBD1	TGTGCCAGCAGCGTGGGCAGGGGGCGGGTCAATGAGCAGTTCTTC	CASSVGRGRVNEQFF
-	TRBV2	TRBJ2-3	-	TGTGCCAGCGATGCTCTCACAGATACGCAGTATTTT	CASDALTDTQYF
-	TRBV9	TRBJ2-1	TRBD2	TGTGCCAGCAGCCCCCAGCCCGAACTAGCGGTGTACAATGAGCAGTTCTTC	CASSPQPELAVYNEQFF
once	TRBV25-1	TRBJ2-5	-	TGTGCCAGCAGTGAGGGGAGTCAAGAGACCCAGTACTTC	CASSEGSQETQYF
-	TRBV5-4	TRBJ1-2	-	TGTGCCAGCAGCTTGGCCCCCGGCGGCGGCTACACCTTC	CASSLAPGGGYTF
-	TRBV9	TRBJ1-2	-	TGTGCCAGCAGTGTAACCGGGACTTTTAACTATGGCTACACCTTC	CASSVTGTFNYGYTF
-	TRBV5-6	TRBJ2-7	-	TGTGCCAGCAGCTTGGGGCCCGGGAGCGAGCAGTACTTC	CASSLGPGSEQYF
once	TRBV5-1	TRBJ2-5	-	TGCGCCAGCAGCTCCCGACTCGCGGAGACCCAGTACTTC	CASSSRLAETQYF
-	TRBV5-1	TRBJ2-3	TRBD2	TGCGCCAGCAGACTGCGGGGGGCCCCCACAGATACGCAGTATTTT	CASRLRGAPTDTQYF
-	TRBV5-8	TRBJ2-2	-	TGTGCCAGCCAGCGGCAGACGAACACCGGGGAGCTGTTTTTT	CASQRQTNTGELFF
-	TRBV25-1	TRBJ2-7	TRBD1	TGTGCCAGCACCGGGACAGGGTTCCACGAGCAGTACTTC	CASTGTGFHEQYF
once	TRBV4-1	TRBJ2-5	-	TGCGCCAGCAGCCTTCAGGTGGGCGGGGAGACCCAGTACTTC	CASSLQVGGETQYF
-	TRBV16	TRBJ1-1	-	TGTGCCAGCAGCCAAGAGGGTGAGACTGAAGCTTTCTTT	CASSQEGETEAFF
-	TRBV9	TRBJ2-1	TRBD2	TGTGCCAGCAGCTCTAGCGGGGGGGCCTACAATGAGCAGTTCTTC	CASSSSGGAYNEQFF
once	TRBV5-1	TRBJ1-1	-	TGCGCCAGCAGCTTGGCCGGGGCCCAGGACGGCCGTGGGGCTGAAGCTTTCTTT	CASSLAGAQDGRGAEAFF
-	TRBV6-4	TRBJ2-3	TRBD2	TGTGCCAGCAGTGACGGCGGGGGGGCCACAGATACGCAGTATTTT	CASSDGGGATDTQYF
-	TRBV2	TRBJ2-7	-	TGTGCCAGCAGTGACCCGTGGCAAGCCGGCTACGAGCAGTACTTC	CASSDPWQAGYEQYF
-	TRBV6-4	TRBJ1-6	-	TGTGCCAGCAGCCCGGGCCAGGGTAGTTCACCCCTCCACTTT	CASSPGQGSSPLHF
-	TRBV2	TRBJ2-2	TRBD2	TGTGCCAGCAGTGAAGGGGGGACTAGCTTGGGCACCGGGGAGCTGTTTTTT	CASSEGGTSLGTGELFF
once	TRBV19	TRBJ1-6	TRBD1	TGTGCCAGTAGTGTACAGGGGGTGGGTTCACCCCTCCACTTT	CASSVQGVGSPLHF
-	TRBV4-1	TRBJ1-2	-	TGCGCCAGCAGCCAAGGGCCAGGGTTATGGGATGGCTACACCTTC	CASSQGPGLWDGYTF
-	TRBV7-9	TRBJ1-6	TRBD1	TGTGCCAGCAGCTTAACAGGGGAGGTTTCACCCCTCCACTTT	CASSLTGEVSPLHF
-	TRBV9	TRBJ1-6	-	TGTGCCAGCAGCGTAGACCCCACGGGGCGAGGCTCCTATAATTCACCCCCCCACTTT	CASSVDPTGRGSYNSPPHF
-	TRBV18	TRBJ1-5	-	TGTGCCAGCTCACCAGATAATCAGCCCCAGCATTTT	CASSPDNQPQHF
-	TRBV4-2	TRBJ1-5	-	TGTGCCAGCAGCCAAGATGTGGGTGCCCCCTATCAGCCCCAGCATTTT	CASSQDVGAPYQPQHF
-	TRBV6-5	TRBJ2-7	TRBD1	TGTGCCAGCAGTTTCTACAGGGGTTCCTACGAGCAGTACTTC	CASSFYRGSYEQYF
once	TRBV7-6	TRBJ1-1	-	TGTGCCAGCAGCAAGGGGCCAGGGGCCCTTGGAGCTTTCTTT	CASSKGPGALGAFF
-	TRBV6-1	TRBJ1-2	-	TGTGCCGGCCGGGACACCCTAAACTATGGCTACACCTTC	CAGRDTLNYGYTF